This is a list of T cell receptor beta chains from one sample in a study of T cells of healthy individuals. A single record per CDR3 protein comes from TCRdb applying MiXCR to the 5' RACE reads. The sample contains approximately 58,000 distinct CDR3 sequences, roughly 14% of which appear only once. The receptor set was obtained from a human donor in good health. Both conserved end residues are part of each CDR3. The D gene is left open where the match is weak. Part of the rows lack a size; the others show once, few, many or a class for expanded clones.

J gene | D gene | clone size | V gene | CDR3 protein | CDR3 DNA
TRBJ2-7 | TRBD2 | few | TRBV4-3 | CASSQYLAGGDYEQYF | TGCGCCAGCAGCCAGTATCTAGCGGGAGGGGACTACGAGCAGTACTTC
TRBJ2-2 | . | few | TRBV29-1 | CSVLGSRAGELFF | TGCAGCGTCCTCGGTTCTAGGGCCGGGGAGCTGTTTTTT
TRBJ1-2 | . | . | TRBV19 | CASSKKGSDYGYTF | TGTGCCAGTAGTAAGAAGGGGAGCGACTATGGCTACACCTTC
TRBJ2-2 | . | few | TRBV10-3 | CATSGRNTGELFF | TGTGCCACCAGTGGGAGGAACACCGGGGAGCTGTTTTTT
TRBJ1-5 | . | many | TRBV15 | CATSRGGSGREPQHF | TGTGCCACCAGCAGAGGGGGGTCGGGTCGAGAGCCCCAGCATTTT
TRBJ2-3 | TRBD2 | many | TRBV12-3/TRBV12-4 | CASSGSGGLSGGDTDTQYF | TGTGCCAGCAGTGGTAGCGGGGGCCTAAGCGGGGGGGACACAGATACGCAGTATTTT
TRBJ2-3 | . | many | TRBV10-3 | CAINQGGPTDTQYF | TGTGCCATCAACCAGGGGGGTCCCACAGATACGCAGTATTTT
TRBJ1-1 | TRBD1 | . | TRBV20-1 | CSALRQGWQTEAFF | TGCAGTGCACTTCGACAGGGGTGGCAAACTGAAGCTTTCTTT
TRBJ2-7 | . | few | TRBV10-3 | CAISTPSSEQYF | TGTGCCATCAGTACCCCCAGTTCCGAGCAGTACTTC
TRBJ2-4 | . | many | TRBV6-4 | CASSDGVGNIQYF | TGTGCCAGCAGTGACGGGGTTGGAAACATTCAGTACTTC
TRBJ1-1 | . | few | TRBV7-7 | CASSSREEGVTEAFF | TGTGCCAGCAGCTCCCGGGAAGAGGGGGTCACTGAAGCTTTCTTT
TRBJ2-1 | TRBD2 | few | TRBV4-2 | CASSQESAGSYNEQFF | TGTGCCAGCAGCCAAGAATCAGCGGGGTCCTACAATGAGCAGTTCTTC
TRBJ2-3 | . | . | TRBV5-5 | CASSFKAGARTDTQYF | TGTGCCAGCAGCTTTAAGGCGGGGGCACGGACAGATACGCAGTATTTT
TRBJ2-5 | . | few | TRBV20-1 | CSARWRATETQYF | TGCAGTGCTAGGTGGAGGGCGACAGAGACCCAGTACTTC
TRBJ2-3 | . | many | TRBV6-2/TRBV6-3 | CASAPMDFTDTQYF | TGTGCCAGCGCACCCATGGACTTCACAGATACGCAGTATTTT
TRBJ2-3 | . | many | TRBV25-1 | CASSDPTSTDTQYF | TGTGCCAGCAGTGATCCCACGAGCACAGATACGCAGTATTTT
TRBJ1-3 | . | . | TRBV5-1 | CASSSSGLDSGNTIYF | TGCGCCAGCAGCTCATCGGGTCTGGATTCTGGAAACACCATATATTTT
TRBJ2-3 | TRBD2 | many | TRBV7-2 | CASSSPAGGDTQYF | TGTGCCAGCAGCTCGCCTGCCGGGGGGGATACGCAGTATTTT
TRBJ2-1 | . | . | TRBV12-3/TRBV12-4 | CASSKSGTYNEQFF | TGTGCCAGCAGTAAGTCCGGGACGTACAATGAGCAGTTCTTC
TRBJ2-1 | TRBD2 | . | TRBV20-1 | CSASTRGGGYNEQFF | TGCAGTGCTAGCACCCGGGGCGGGGGGTACAATGAGCAGTTCTTC
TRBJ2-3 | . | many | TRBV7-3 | CASSPRGGGGTDTQYF | TGTGCCAGCAGCCCGAGGGGCGGGGGCGGCACAGATACGCAGTATTTT
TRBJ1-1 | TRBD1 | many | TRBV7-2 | CASSFDRGRKAFF | TGTGCCAGCAGCTTCGACAGGGGGCGAAAAGCTTTCTTT
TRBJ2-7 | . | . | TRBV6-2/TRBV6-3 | CASSYDFYEQYF | TGTGCCAGCAGTTACGACTTCTACGAGCAGTACTTC
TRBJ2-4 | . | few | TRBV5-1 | CASSLGRDILAKNIQYF | TGCGCCAGCAGCTTGGGCAGGGACATATTAGCCAAAAACATTCAGTACTTC
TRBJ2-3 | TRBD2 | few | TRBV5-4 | CASSLRGEDTQYF | TGTGCCAGCAGCTTGCGGGGGGAGGACACGCAGTATTTT
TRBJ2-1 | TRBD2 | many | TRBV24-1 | CATSDFTGGPTNEQFF | TGTGCCACCAGTGATTTCACGGGGGGGCCTACCAATGAGCAGTTCTTC
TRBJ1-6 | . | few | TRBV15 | CATSRDPDNSPLHF | TGTGCCACCAGCAGAGATCCGGATAATTCACCCCTCCACTTT
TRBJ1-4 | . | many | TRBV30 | CAWSVEGDRKLFF | TGTGCCTGGAGTGTGGAAGGGGACCGAAAACTGTTTTTT
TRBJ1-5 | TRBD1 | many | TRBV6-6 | CASSRQGAEYQPQHF | TGTGCCAGCAGCAGACAGGGGGCCGAATATCAGCCCCAGCATTTT
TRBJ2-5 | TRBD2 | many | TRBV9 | CASSVGGASGRETQYF | TGTGCCAGCAGCGTAGGAGGTGCTAGCGGGAGAGAGACCCAGTACTTC
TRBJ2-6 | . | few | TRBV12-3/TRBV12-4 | CASSRDRSSGANVLTF | TGTGCCAGCAGCCGCGACAGATCCTCTGGGGCCAACGTCCTGACTTTC
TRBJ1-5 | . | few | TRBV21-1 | CASSNKVFSNQPQHF | TGTGCCAGCAGCAATAAGGTATTTAGCAATCAGCCCCAGCATTTT
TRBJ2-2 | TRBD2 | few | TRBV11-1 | CASRFASGANTGELFF | TGTGCCAGCAGATTCGCTAGCGGGGCGAACACCGGGGAGCTGTTTTTT
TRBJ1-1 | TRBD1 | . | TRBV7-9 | CASSRDGTGVAFF | TGTGCCAGCAGCCGAGACGGGACAGGAGTAGCTTTCTTT
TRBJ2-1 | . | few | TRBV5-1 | CASSSGQSSYNEQFF | TGCGCCAGCAGCTCCGGACAGAGCTCCTACAATGAGCAGTTCTTC
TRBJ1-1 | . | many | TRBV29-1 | CSEISEVNTEAFF | TGCAGCGAGATCTCCGAGGTGAACACTGAAGCTTTCTTT
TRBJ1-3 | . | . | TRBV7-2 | CASSLAYGSGNTIYF | TGTGCCAGCAGCTTAGCCTATGGCTCTGGAAACACCATATATTTT
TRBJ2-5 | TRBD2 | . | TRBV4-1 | CASSRITSGGGGETQYF | TGCGCCAGCAGCCGCATAACTAGCGGGGGGGGAGGAGAGACCCAGTACTTC
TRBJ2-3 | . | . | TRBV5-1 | CTSSFGPEDTQYF | TGCACCAGCAGCTTCGGGCCTGAAGATACGCAGTATTTT
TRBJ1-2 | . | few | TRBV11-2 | CASRRDYGYTF | TGTGCCAGCCGGAGGGACTATGGCTACACCTTC
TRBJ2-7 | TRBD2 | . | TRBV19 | CASQFSSGGSYEQYF | TGTGCCAGTCAATTCTCTAGCGGGGGTTCCTACGAGCAGTACTTC
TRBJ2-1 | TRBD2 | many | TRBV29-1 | CSAQTSGGEQFF | TGCAGCGCCCAGACTAGCGGGGGGGAGCAGTTCTTC
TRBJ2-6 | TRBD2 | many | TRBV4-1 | CASSQDVAGGLWANVLTF | TGCGCCAGCAGCCAAGATGTAGCGGGGGGCCTCTGGGCCAACGTCCTGACTTTC
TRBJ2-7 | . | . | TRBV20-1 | CSANLWGEQYF | TGCAGTGCGAATCTATGGGGCGAGCAGTACTTC
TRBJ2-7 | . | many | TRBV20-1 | CSAKDQGWNYEQYF | TGCAGTGCTAAAGATCAGGGGTGGAACTACGAGCAGTACTTC
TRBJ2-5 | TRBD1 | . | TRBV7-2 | CASSLGGHRGETQYF | TGTGCCAGCAGCTTAGGGGGGCACAGGGGAGAGACCCAGTACTTC
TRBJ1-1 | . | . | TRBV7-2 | CASSFRGTQEAFF | TGTGCCAGCAGCTTTCGGGGTACACAAGAAGCTTTCTTT
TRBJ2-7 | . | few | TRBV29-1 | CSVVDRKSYEQYF | TGCAGCGTCGTCGACAGGAAATCCTACGAGCAGTACTTC
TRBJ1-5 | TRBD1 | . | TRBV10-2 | CASSDPDRGNQPQHF | TGCGCCAGCAGTGACCCCGACAGGGGCAATCAGCCCCAGCATTTT